These 20 T cell receptor beta chains were sequenced from one sample in a study of molecular identifiers for immune sequencing clone quantification. Via MiXCR, TCRdb re-called the PCR reads, giving one row per CDR3 protein. The sample lists approximately 680,000 distinct CDR3 sequences, roughly 25% occurring once. The sequencing sample was made of naive CD8+ T cells from blood, with Jurkat cell RNA spiked in. Documented subset: FACS-sorted CD8+CD4-CCR7+CD45RA+ naive T cells. The receptors derive from a human donor in good health. Some libraries in this study had Jurkat cell RNA spiked in.

The chain joins TRBV6-2 or TRBV6-3 to TRBJ2-1; D gene uncertain. The CDR3 has 15 residues. Trimming cost V 8 bases and J 0 bases, with 14 bases left between them. Germline CDR1 and CDR2: MNHEY and SVGEGT. CDR3 amino acids: CASRIIIGSYNEQFF. The CDR3 DNA sequence: TGTGCCAGCCGGATCATTATCGGCTCCTACAATGAGCAGTTCTTC.

Details on this clonotype: Given the absence of the conserved phenylalanine or tryptophan at the CDR3 end, a read error is likely. CDR3 nucleotide sequence: TGTGCCAGCAGCAATGAAGGGGGCGCCTACACTGAAGCTTTCTCT. Encoded protein: CASSNEGGAYTEAFS. The J gene is TRBJ1-1, the V gene TRBV7-6; 7 bases align to TRBD1. Looked up from germline, CDR1 is SGHVS and CDR2 is FNYEAQ. The CDR3 totals 15 residues. V shed 5 bases and J 3 bases; nucleotides not matched to a gene: 9.

This chain joins TRBV12-3 or TRBV12-4 and TRBJ2-2; 7 nucleotides align to TRBD2. The junction had 6 bases not matched to a gene; V was cut back by 5 bases and J by 0 bases. The CDR3 is made up of 16 amino acids. The CDR3 DNA follows: TGTGCCAGCAGTCAGAAGACTAGCCCGAACACCGGGGAGCTGTTTTTT. Residues: CASSQKTSPNTGELFF.

On this clonotype itself: This sequence may be a read error, since a much larger clone differs from it by one base. This chain joins TRBV6-2 or TRBV6-3 and TRBJ2-6; no definite D call. This CDR3 region has 15 residues. V lost 2 bases and J lost 2, with 7 bases in between. The germline gives CDR1 MNHEY, CDR2 SVGEGT. In nucleotides, the CDR3 is TGTGCCAGCAGTTACCGGTGGGCTGGGGCCAACGTCCTGACTTTC. It specifies CASSYRWAGANVLTF.

The genes are TRBV5-4 and TRBJ2-3, with a possible D match to TRBD2 (6 bases). Deletions cut 1 base from V and 8 bases from J, with 14 bases between. CDR1 SGHNT and CDR2 YYREEE come from the germline V gene (reference sequence). The length of the CDR3 is 14 residues. CDR3 sequence: CASSLWGDGGTQYF. The CDR3 region has the DNA TGTGCCAGCAGCTTGTGGGGGGATGGTGGTACGCAGTATTTT.

This clonotype occurred a few times. The chain combines TRBV19 with TRBJ2-1; TRBD2 agrees at 7 bases. There are 16 residues in the CDR3. V dropped 4 bases and J dropped 3; count of bases not matched to a gene: 9. Germline V gives CDR1 LNHDA, CDR2 SQIVND (reference sequence). Here the CDR3 DNA reads TGTGCCAGTAGTAGTTTCGGGGCGGGAGTCTACAATGAGCAGTTCTTC. It translates to CASSSFGAGVYNEQFF.

This clonotype was recorded a few times. Germline is not matched at one junction end, which may reflect a read error. V usage is TRBV5-5 and J usage is TRBJ2-5; D perhaps matches TRBD1 (5 bases). The CDR3 is 14 amino acids. CDR1 is SGHKS and CDR2 is YYEKEE in the germline V gene (reference sequence). In DNA, the CDR3 is TGTGTCAGCAGCAAACCGACAGACCGAGAGACCCAGTACTTC. Its translation is CVSSKPTDRETQYF.

This CDR3 is CATSIMLAGGPGETQYF. The CDR3 DNA follows: TGTGCCACCAGCATTATGTTAGCGGGAGGGCCCGGAGAGACCCAGTACTTC. This chain joins TRBV15 and TRBJ2-5; TRBD2 aligns across 11 bases. J was trimmed by 4 bases and V by 4 bases; bases with no gene match: 11. This CDR3 comprises 17 residues. Germline values: CDR1 LNHNV, CDR2 YYDKDF (reference sequence).

The chain uses TRBV20-1 and TRBJ2-7; 8 nucleotides agree with TRBD2. The germline gives CDR1 DFQATT, CDR2 SNEGSKA (reference sequence). J was trimmed by 0 bases and V by 3 bases; bases with no gene match: 10. CDR3 length: 16 residues. The CDR3 coding sequence is TGCAGTGCTAGGAGACTAGCGATTCAAGCCTCCTACGAGCAGTACTTC. The encoded protein is CSARRLAIQASYEQYF.

This clonotype was recorded a few times. The chain is built from TRBV20-1 and TRBJ2-7; 11 bases align to TRBD1. The CDR3 covers 14 residues. Per germline, CDR1 DFQATT and CDR2 SNEGSKA (reference sequence). The CDR3 loop reads CRPPGQGVFDEQYF. The DNA for the CDR3 is TGCAGACCTCCGGGACAGGGGGTTTTCGACGAGCAGTACTTC.

To note about this clonotype: This may arise from a read error, as a much more abundant clone is one base away. The chain is built from TRBV12-3 or TRBV12-4 and TRBJ1-4; D gene uncertain. Trimming stripped 6 bases from V and 8 bases from J, with 10 bases between. This CDR3 comprises 12 residues. The CDR3 coding sequence is TGTGCCAGCAGACCGAATGAAGAAAAACTGTTTTTT. Amino acids: CASRPNEEKLFF.

The rearrangement joins TRBV27 to TRBJ2-7; D gene ambiguous. V was trimmed by 6 bases and J by 4 bases, leaving 16 bases between them. The germline V gene encodes CDR1 MNHEY and CDR2 SMNVEV (reference sequence). The CDR3 contains 14 residues. CDR3 in amino acids: CASSPGIASYEQYF. The CDR3 DNA follows: TGTGCCAGCAGCCCTGGGATAGCTTCGTACGAGCAGTACTTC.

This clonotype was picked up a small number of times. CDR3 in amino acids: CASSPRTTGGATDTQYF. CDR3 nucleotide sequence: TGTGCCAGCAGTCCCCGAACGACAGGGGGCGCGACAGATACGCAGTATTTT. The chain recombines TRBV27 with TRBJ2-3; 10 bases are a match to TRBD1. Looked up from germline, CDR1 is MNHEY and CDR2 is SMNVEV (reference sequence). V was clipped by 5 bases and J by 3 bases; unmatched bases: 11. This CDR3 is built from 17 residues.

This clonotype turned up a few times. The CDR3 sequence is CATSDPITGQGLDTQYF. In nucleotides, the CDR3 is TGTGCCACCAGTGACCCGATTACAGGACAGGGACTCGATACGCAGTATTTT. The rearrangement joins TRBV24-1 to TRBJ2-3; 8 positions match TRBD1. The CDR3 is 17 residues long. Germline V lookup: CDR1 KGHDR, CDR2 SFDVKD. With V trimmed by 4 bases and J by 6 bases, 14 bases remained unmatched.

About this clonotype: A much larger clone differs by one base, so this may be a read error. The V gene is TRBV19, the J gene TRBJ2-7; no clear D gene. The germline V and J ends were trimmed by 3 bases and 3 bases, with 9 bases remaining between them. Germline CDR1 LNHDA, CDR2 SQIVND (reference sequence). The CDR3 is made up of 13 amino acids. The CDR3 coding sequence is TGTGCCAGTAGTATTGGCTGGAACTACGAGCAGTACTTC. Residues: CASSIGWNYEQYF.

Concerning this clonotype: Since a much larger clone is just one base distant, this may be a read error. The chain uses TRBV5-1 and TRBJ1-1; 8 bases match TRBD1. The length of the CDR3 is 15 residues. CDR1 is SGHRS, CDR2 YFSETQ, per germline. V was clipped by 4 bases and J by 1 base; unmatched bases: 6. The DNA of the CDR3 is TGCGCCAGCAGCACGTGGACAGGGAGGAACACTGAAGCTTTCTTT. Its protein product is CASSTWTGRNTEAFF.

V gene TRBV19 combines with J gene TRBJ2-5, with 11 bases identical to TRBD1. Germline values: CDR1 LNHDA, CDR2 SQIVND (reference sequence). There are 16 residues in the CDR3. J lost 3 bases, V lost 3 bases, and 6 bases had no gene match. Written as DNA, the CDR3 is TGTGCCAGTAGTATGGGTTCGGGACAGGGGGAAGAGACCCAGTACTTC. This sequence encodes CASSMGSGQGEETQYF.

About this clonotype itself: This clone may be a read error of a much larger clone one base away. This sequence joins TRBV27 and TRBJ1-1, with 7 bases fitting TRBD1. With 6 bases clipped from V and 3 bases from J, the junction kept 10 bases outside the gene matches. Germline CDR1 reads MNHEY; CDR2 reads SMNVEV (reference sequence). The CDR3 runs to 15 residues. The CDR3 DNA sequence: TGTGCCAGCAGGGGCAAAAACACAGGGGACACTGAAGCTTTCTTT. Protein: CASRGKNTGDTEAFF.

A remark on this clonotype: This could be a read error, since a much larger clone is one nucleotide away. The chain couples TRBV20-1 to TRBJ2-7, with D possibly matching TRBD1 (6 bases). The CDR3 covers 15 residues. The germline V gene encodes CDR1 DFQATT and CDR2 SNEGSKA (reference sequence). DNA for the CDR3: TGCAGTGCTAGAGATCTAACAGGGACCCTCTACGAGCGGTACTTC. As protein: CSARDLTGTLYERYF.

This clonotype has a count of ten or more. This chain links TRBV6-5 with TRBJ2-3; maybe TRBD2 (5 bases). The germline gives CDR1 MNHEY, CDR2 SVGAGI. This CDR3 is built from 13 residues. V lost 5 bases and J lost 6, with 12 bases in between. CDR3 sequence reads: CASSLNGGDTQYF. The CDR3 nucleotides are TGTGCCAGCAGTCTAAACGGAGGTGATACGCAGTATTTT.